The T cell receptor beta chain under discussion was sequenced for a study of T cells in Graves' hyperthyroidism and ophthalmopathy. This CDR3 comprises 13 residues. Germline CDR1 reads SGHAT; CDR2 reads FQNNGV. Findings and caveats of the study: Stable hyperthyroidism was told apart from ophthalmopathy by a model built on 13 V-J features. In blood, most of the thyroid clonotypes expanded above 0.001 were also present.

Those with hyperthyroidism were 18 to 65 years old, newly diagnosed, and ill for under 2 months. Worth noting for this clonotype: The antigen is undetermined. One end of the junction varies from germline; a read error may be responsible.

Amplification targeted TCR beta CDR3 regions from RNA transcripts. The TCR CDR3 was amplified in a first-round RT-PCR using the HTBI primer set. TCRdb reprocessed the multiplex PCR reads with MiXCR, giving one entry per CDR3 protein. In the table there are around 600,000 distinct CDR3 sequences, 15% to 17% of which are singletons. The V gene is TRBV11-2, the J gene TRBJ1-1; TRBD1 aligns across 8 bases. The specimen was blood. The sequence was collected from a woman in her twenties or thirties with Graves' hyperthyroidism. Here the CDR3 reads CAGSNGQGTGAFF. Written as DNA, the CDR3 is TGTGCCGGCAGCAACGGACAGGGCACTGGAGCTTTCTTT. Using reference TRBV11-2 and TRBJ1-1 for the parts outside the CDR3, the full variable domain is EAGVAQSPRYKIIEKRQSVAFWCNPISGHATLYWYQQILGQGPKLLIQFQNNGVVDDSQLPKDRFSAERLKGVDSTLKIQPAKLEDSAVYLCAGSNGQGTGAFFGQGTRLTVV.